This is a list of T cell receptor beta chains from one sample in a study of CD8 T cell repertoires and HIV-1 epitope variants. These receptors are not linked to any known antigen. Produced via immunoSEQ multiplex PCR; TCRdb's table is partial and in-frame only. Altogether a few thousand clones are present, approximately 67% being singletons, with the ten largest covering 30% to 45%. The sequenced sample was cultured CD8+ T cells derived from PBMCs. These receptors all stem from a male donor with HIV. CDR3s include the opening cysteine and the closing phenylalanine or tryptophan. D genes are given only for firm matches. Not all rows give a size; the values are once, few, many and, for expanded clones, a class.

j_gene,v_gene,abundance,d_gene,CDR3nt,CDR3aa
TRBJ2-3,TRBV7-8,once,-,TGTGCCAGCAGATATACAGGGTCGGGCTTGGATACGCAGTATTTT,CASRYTGSGLDTQYF
TRBJ2-1,TRBV7-9,-,-,TGTGCCAGCAGCCCCCTCTGGAATGAGCAGTTCTTC,CASSPLWNEQFF
TRBJ1-1,TRBV19,few,-,TGTGCCAGTAGTATTTCAGATATGAACACTGAAGCTTTCTTT,CASSISDMNTEAFF
TRBJ2-7,TRBV4-3,few,-,TGCGCCAGCAGCCAAGTCCCCGGGGGCCCCTACGAGCAGTACTTC,CASSQVPGGPYEQYF
TRBJ2-3,TRBV4-1,-,-,TGCGCCAGCAGCCAATCCGCCCAGGCGGCAGATACGCAGTATTTT,CASSQSAQAADTQYF
TRBJ1-1,TRBV19,once,-,TGTGCCAGTAGTATAGTGGGGGACGCTGAAGCTTTCTTT,CASSIVGDAEAFF
TRBJ2-3,TRBV11-2,-,-,TGTGCCAGCAGCGCCTATCGGTCAGGGGTGGGTACAGATACGCAGTATTTT,CASSAYRSGVGTDTQYF
TRBJ2-3,TRBV10-3,-,-,TGTGCCATCAGTGAGTCCAGAGCCAGCACAGATACGCAGTATTTT,CAISESRASTDTQYF
TRBJ1-5,TRBV7-8,-,TRBD1,TGTGCCAGCAGAAAGGGACAGGGATTTTATAGCAATCAGCCCCAGCATTTT,CASRKGQGFYSNQPQHF
TRBJ1-4,TRBV5-1,-,TRBD1,TGCGCCAGCAGCCCGGGACAGACATATGAAAAACTGTTTTTT,CASSPGQTYEKLFF
TRBJ2-2,TRBV27,few,-,TGTGCCAGCAGTTTTGGTAGCGGATTCACCGGGGAGCTGTTTTTT,CASSFGSGFTGELFF
TRBJ1-4,TRBV28,-,TRBD1,TGTGCCAGCAGTTGGCGACAGGGAGGAATAGAAAAACTGTTTTTT,CASSWRQGGIEKLFF
TRBJ2-1,TRBV30,-,TRBD2,TGTGCCTGGAGTACTACTAGCGGGGGCTACAATGAGCAGTTCTTC,CAWSTTSGGYNEQFF
TRBJ2-1,TRBV7-5,-,-,TGTGCCAGCTTACAGGGAGGTGAGCAGTTCTTC,CASLQGGEQFF
TRBJ1-1,TRBV10-2,-,-,TGCGCCAGCCGGTTAGGGGGGAGTAGCACTGAAGCTTTCTTT,CASRLGGSSTEAFF
TRBJ2-2,TRBV11-2,-,-,TGTGCCAGCAGCTCCCCTCGGGAAATCATCGGGGAGCTGTTTTTT,CASSSPREIIGELFF
TRBJ2-2,TRBV5-1,-,-,TGCGCCAGCAGCTTAGTAGACCGGGAGCTGTTTTTT,CASSLVDRELFF
TRBJ2-7,TRBV29-1,few,TRBD2,TGCAGCGTTGAAGAGCGAGCGGGAGGGCCCTACGAGCAGTACTTC,CSVEERAGGPYEQYF
TRBJ1-1,TRBV15,-,TRBD1,TGTGCCACCAGCAGGGGACAGGGGAACACTGAAGCTTTCTTT,CATSRGQGNTEAFF
TRBJ2-7,TRBV7-9,-,-,TGTGCCAGCAGAAGGTTGCACGAGCAGTACTTC,CASRRLHEQYF
TRBJ2-7,TRBV6-5,-,TRBD1,TGTGCCAGCAGTTACCAGGGGGTGAACGAGCAGTACTTC,CASSYQGVNEQYF
TRBJ2-3,TRBV5-1,-,TRBD1,TGCGCCAGCACCGACAGGGGGGCTCCCACAGATACGCAGTATTTT,CASTDRGAPTDTQYF
TRBJ2-1,TRBV7-6,-,-,TGTGCCAGCAGCCCCACGAACAATGAGCAGTTCTTC,CASSPTNNEQFF
TRBJ2-1,TRBV29-1,-,TRBD2,TGCAGCGTTGAGGCTAGCGGTTATGAGCAGTTCTTC,CSVEASGYEQFF
TRBJ2-1,TRBV28,-,TRBD2,TGTGCCAGCAGTTTCCGGCTAGCGGGAGGGATTGAGCAGTTCTTC,CASSFRLAGGIEQFF
TRBJ1-2,TRBV6-5,-,TRBD1,TGTGCCAGCAGTTTTGGACAGGGGGACTATGGCTACACCTTC,CASSFGQGDYGYTF
TRBJ2-7,TRBV5-8,-,TRBD1,TGTGCCAGCAGTCCGGGACAGGGGGGCGAGCAGTACTTC,CASSPGQGGEQYF
TRBJ2-7,TRBV7-2,-,TRBD1,TGTGCCAGCAGCTTGGGACAGGGGGCCTACGAGCAGTACTTC,CASSLGQGAYEQYF
TRBJ2-3,TRBV7-9,once,-,TGTGCCAGCAGCCCGCTGGGCTCCACAGATACGCAGTATTTT,CASSPLGSTDTQYF
TRBJ1-1,TRBV27,few,-,TGTGCCAGCAGTCTCGGACAGTTGGCCACTGAAGCTTTCTTT,CASSLGQLATEAFF
TRBJ1-1,TRBV28,few,-,TGTGCCAGCAGCGCACTACAGGAGAACACTGAAGCTTTCTTT,CASSALQENTEAFF
TRBJ1-1,TRBV9,few,-,TGTGCCAGCAGCGACTTACAGGGAGAAGCTTTCTTT,CASSDLQGEAFF
TRBJ1-1,TRBV19,-,-,TGTGCCAGTAGTACAGGGATACGGAACACTGAAGCTTTCTTT,CASSTGIRNTEAFF
TRBJ2-1,TRBV29-1,once,-,TGCAGCGTCGACTCGACGGGGGGACAGTTAAACAATGAGCAGTTCTTC,CSVDSTGGQLNNEQFF
TRBJ2-5,TRBV28,-,-,TGTGCCAGCAGTTTACTCTTAGAAGCGCCTCAGACTGAAGAGACCCAGTACTTC,CASSLLLEAPQTEETQYF
TRBJ2-3,TRBV7-9,-,-,TGTGCCAGCAGCTTAGGGCCCGGGACCAGCACAGATACGCAGTATTTT,CASSLGPGTSTDTQYF
TRBJ2-2,TRBV28,-,-,TGTGCCAGCACCCTGGACTCCCTAGAGTCCGGGGAGCTGTTTTTT,CASTLDSLESGELFF
TRBJ1-2,TRBV5-6,-,TRBD1,TGTGCCAGCAGCCTAGGGGACAGCGGGAGGGGTGGCTACACCTTC,CASSLGDSGRGGYTF
TRBJ2-7,TRBV28,once,-,TGTGCCAGCAGTACCCACCCGGGACAGGGGGGACTAGCGGCCTTCTCCTACGAGCAGTACTTC,CASSTHPGQGGLAAFSYEQYF
TRBJ1-1,TRBV6-1,-,-,TGTGCCAGCAGCCCGACCCAAACTGAAGCTTTCTTT,CASSPTQTEAFF
TRBJ1-2,TRBV1,-,-,TGCGCCAGCAGCCAAGATCCCCCAGACTTGGACTATGGCTACACCTTC,CASSQDPPDLDYGYTF
TRBJ1-1,TRBV16,medium-sized,-,TGTGCCAGCAGCCTAAATACTTTGAACACTGAAGCTTTCTTT,CASSLNTLNTEAFF